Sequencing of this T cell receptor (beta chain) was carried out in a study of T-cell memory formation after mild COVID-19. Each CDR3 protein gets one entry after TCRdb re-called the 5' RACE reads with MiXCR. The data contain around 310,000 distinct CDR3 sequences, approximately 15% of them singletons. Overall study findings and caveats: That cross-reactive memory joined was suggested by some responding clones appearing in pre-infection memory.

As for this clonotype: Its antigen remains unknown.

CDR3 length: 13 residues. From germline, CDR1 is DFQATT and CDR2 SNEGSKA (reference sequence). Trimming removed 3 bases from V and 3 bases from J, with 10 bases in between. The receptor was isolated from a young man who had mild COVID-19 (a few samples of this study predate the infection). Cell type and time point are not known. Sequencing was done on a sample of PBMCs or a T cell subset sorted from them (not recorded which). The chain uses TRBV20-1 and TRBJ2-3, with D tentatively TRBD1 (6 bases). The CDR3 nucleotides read TGCAGTGCTAGCCCGGACAGAACAGATACGCAGTATTTT. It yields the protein CSASPDRTDTQYF.